This TCR beta chain was obtained from a study of T-cell reconstitution after alpha-beta-depleted transplantation in children. Study-wide points: Several patients had high TCRbeta diversity at day 60; it came from surviving recipient T cells and thymic progenitors. In patients about two months after transplant, alpha-beta T cells reportedly arose from several hundred expanded graft clones. T-cell numbers and diversity one year post-transplant derived largely from freshly generated T cells.

During its preparation, the TCRbeta library received unique molecular identifiers. TCRdb ran MiXCR on the PCR reads and lists one entry per CDR3 protein. The sample shows approximately 350,000 distinct CDR3 sequences, 16% of them seen only once. In this sample, this clonotype turned up a few times. What it binds is unknown. Germline CDR1 and CDR2: MGHRA and YSYEKL. Trimming removed 4 bases from V and 3 bases from J, with 25 bases in between. The length of the CDR3 is 19 residues. This sequence was found in a male patient aged 2 to 10 who had a stem cell transplant for acute lymphoblastic leukemia, so the T cells may come from the graft donor. V gene TRBV4-1 combines with J gene TRBJ2-1, with D perhaps given as TRBD1 or TRBD2 (6 bases each). The sequencing here drew on PBMCs, mostly from graft donor cells, taken 360 days after TCRalphabeta/CD19-depleted stem cell transplant. CDR3 coding DNA: TGCGCCAGCAGCCCCAGTACAGGGAAGGGAGGAGGGAACTACAATGAGCAGTTCTTC. Translation: CASSPSTGKGGGNYNEQFF.